The clone carrying this T cell receptor beta chain was detected only once. What it recognizes is unknown. This entry comes from a study of cytomegalovirus exposure and HLA in healthy donors. CDR1 SGHNT and CDR2 YYREEE come from the germline V gene (reference sequence). This CDR3 has 14 amino acids. V was pared by 5 bases and J by 4 bases, with 15 bases between. The PCR made use of 60 Vbeta and 13 Jbeta primers. Repertoires were generated with immunoSEQ multiplex PCR, while TCRdb's copy carries only in-frame clones and drops some. The table includes about 150,000 clones, about four fifths detected once. Study results and limitations: Productive rates of about 90% or about 30% were seen for most TCR beta V segments in an earlier analysis.

Sequencing was carried out using PBMCs. The rearrangement joins TRBV5-4 to TRBJ1-2; D ambiguous. This clonotype originated in a young man in good health and CMV-seronegative. CDR3 coding DNA: TGTGCCAGCAGTCCTGCCCTACCGCCCTATGGCTACACCTTC. Its translation is CASSPALPPYGYTF.